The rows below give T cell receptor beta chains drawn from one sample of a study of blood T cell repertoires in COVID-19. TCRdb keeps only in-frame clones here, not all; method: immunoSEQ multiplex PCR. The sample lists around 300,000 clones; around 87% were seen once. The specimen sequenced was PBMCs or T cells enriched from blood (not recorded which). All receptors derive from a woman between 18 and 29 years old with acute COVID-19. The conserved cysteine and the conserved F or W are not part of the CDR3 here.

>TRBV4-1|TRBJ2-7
ASSHPSSGGPLG
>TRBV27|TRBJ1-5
ASSFAGSNQPQH
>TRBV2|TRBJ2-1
ASSEREVGTGSDNEQF
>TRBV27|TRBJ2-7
ASSLLAGGPPYEQY
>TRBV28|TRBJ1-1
ASSSGTGGGNTEAF
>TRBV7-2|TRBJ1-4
ASSLPPSNEKLF
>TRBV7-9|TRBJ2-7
ASSWERTGTYEQY
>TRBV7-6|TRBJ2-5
ASRPIAGAAETQY
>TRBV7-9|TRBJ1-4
ASSSSTGLANEKLF
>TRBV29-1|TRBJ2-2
SGTLGTGPNTGELF
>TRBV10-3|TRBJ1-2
AISEEPQGGYT
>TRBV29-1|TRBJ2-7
SVETFYEQY
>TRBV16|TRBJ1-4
ASSQSAGMEEKLF
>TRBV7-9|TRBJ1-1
ASSLARRGDEAF
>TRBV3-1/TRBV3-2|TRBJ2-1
ASSQRGLFNEQF
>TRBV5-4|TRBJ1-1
ASSSARMTYRVANTEAF
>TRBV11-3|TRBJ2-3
ASSTAASTDTQY
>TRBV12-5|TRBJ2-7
ASGSRARHYEQY
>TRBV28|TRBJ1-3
ASSLAQGGGNTIY
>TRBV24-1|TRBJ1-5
ATSESYGTANQPQH
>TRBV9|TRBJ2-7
ASSVGGTGTSGYEQY
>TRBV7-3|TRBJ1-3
ASSLDSGNTIY
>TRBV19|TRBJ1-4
ASRETTGFEKLF
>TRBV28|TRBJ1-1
ASSLPTGTNTEAF
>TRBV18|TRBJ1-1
ASSSGTDLEAF
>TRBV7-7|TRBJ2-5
ASSPWAGLADLETQY
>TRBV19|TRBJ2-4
ASSTRTSGRTKNIQY
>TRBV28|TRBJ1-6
ASSSPGLGNSPLH
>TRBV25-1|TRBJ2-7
ASSGSYRGGEQY
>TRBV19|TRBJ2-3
ASSAPAGRDTQY
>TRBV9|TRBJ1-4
ASSEGGREGEKLF
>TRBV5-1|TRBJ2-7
ASSDPGLAGGRIYEQY
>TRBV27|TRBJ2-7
ASSLDRGPPYEQY
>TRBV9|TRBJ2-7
ASSVGALPQAYEQY
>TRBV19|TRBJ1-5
ASSIGVTGRDQPQH
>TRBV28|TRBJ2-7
ASLQGTSYEQY
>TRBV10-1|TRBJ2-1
ASSERGLPYNEQF
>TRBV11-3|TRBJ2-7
ASSPVVGPEQY
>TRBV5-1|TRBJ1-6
ASSLETNSPLH
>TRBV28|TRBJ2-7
ASSLGQGSHEQY